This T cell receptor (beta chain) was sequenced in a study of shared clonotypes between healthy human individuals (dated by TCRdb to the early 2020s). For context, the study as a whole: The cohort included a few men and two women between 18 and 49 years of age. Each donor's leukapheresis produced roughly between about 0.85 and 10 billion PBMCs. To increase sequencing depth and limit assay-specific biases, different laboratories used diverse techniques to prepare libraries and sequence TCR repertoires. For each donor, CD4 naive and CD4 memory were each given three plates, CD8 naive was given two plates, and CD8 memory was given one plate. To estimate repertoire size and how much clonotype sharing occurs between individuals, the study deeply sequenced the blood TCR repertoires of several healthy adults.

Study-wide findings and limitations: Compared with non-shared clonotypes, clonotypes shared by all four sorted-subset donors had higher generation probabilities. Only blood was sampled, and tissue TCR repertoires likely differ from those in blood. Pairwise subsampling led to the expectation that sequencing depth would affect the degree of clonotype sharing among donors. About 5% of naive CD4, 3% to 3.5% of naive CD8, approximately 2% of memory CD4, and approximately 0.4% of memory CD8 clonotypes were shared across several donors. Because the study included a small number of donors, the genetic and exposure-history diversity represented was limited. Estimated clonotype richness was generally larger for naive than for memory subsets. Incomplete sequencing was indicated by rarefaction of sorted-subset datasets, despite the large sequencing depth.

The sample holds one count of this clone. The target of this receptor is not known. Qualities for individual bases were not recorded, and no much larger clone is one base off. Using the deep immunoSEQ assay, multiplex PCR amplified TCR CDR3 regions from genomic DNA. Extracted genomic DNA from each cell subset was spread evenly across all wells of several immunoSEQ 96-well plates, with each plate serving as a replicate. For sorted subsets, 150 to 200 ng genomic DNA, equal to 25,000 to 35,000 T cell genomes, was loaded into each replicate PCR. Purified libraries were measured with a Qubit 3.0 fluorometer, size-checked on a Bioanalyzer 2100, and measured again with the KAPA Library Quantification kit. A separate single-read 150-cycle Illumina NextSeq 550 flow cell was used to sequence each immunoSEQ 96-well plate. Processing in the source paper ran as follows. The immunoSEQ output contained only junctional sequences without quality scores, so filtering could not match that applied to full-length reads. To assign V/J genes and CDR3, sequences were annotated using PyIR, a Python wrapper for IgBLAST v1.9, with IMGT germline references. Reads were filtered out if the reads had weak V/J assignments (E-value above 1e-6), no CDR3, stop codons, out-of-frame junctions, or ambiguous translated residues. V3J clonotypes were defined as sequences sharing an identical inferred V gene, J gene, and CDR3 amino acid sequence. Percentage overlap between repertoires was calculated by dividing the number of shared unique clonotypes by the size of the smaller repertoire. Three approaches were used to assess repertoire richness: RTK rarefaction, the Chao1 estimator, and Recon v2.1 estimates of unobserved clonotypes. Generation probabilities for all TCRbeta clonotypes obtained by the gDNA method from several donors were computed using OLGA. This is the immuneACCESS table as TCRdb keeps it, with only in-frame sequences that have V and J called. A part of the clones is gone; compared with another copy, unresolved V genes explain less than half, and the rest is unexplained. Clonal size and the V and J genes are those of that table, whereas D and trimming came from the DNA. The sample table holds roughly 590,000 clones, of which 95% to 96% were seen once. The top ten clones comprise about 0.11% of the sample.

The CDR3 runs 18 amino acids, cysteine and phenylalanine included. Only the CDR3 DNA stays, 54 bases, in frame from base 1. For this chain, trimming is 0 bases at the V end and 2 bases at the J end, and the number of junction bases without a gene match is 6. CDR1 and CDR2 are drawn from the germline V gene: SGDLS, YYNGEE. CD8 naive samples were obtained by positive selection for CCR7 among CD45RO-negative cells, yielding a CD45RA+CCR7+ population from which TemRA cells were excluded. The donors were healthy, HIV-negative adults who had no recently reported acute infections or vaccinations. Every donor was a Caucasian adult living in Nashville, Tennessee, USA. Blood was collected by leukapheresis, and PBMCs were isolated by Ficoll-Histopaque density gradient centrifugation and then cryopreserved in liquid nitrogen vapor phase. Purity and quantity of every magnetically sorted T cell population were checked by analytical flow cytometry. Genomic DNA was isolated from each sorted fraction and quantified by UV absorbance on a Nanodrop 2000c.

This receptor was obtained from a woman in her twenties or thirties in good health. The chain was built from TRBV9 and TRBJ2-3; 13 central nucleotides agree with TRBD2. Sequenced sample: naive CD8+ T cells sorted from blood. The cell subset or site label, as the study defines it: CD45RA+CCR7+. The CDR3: CASSVGTSGGLNTDTQYF. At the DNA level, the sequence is TGTGCCAGCAGCGTAGGGACTAGCGGGGGACTAAACACAGATACGCAGTATTTT.